The 2 T cell receptor beta chains below were found in one sample sequenced in a study of spatial heterogeneity in lung cancer. Study conclusions and caveats: Within tumors, counts of expanded alpha and beta TCRs tracked tumor mutation counts.

Their target antigens are unknown. Time point here: sample taken at primary tumor resection. MiXCR, run by TCRdb on the 5' RACE reads, gives a single entry per CDR3 protein. The sample shows 5,000 or so distinct CDR3 sequences, 10% to 15% of them seen only once. The source material was lung tumor tissue, sampled at surgery. Receptor source: a male donor with early-stage non-small cell lung cancer.

The chain recombines TRBV20-1 with TRBJ2-3, with 9 bases matching TRBD2. Per the germline V gene, CDR1 is DFQATT and CDR2 is SNEGSKA (reference sequence). The CDR3 totals 17 residues. The V and J ends lost 0 bases and 6 bases, in that order; junction bases with no gene match: 13. The CDR3 DNA follows: TGCAGTGCTAGAGATAGAGGGGCTAGCGGGGTGCCCGATACGCAGTATTTT. It is translated as CSARDRGASGVPDTQYF.

The chain recombines TRBV3-1 with TRBJ1-2; TRBD1 is a possible D gene (5 bases). The CDR3 has 16 residues. Trimming shortened V by 0 bases and J by 4 bases, and 15 bases separated the two germline ends. In germline, CDR1 is LGHDT, CDR2 YNNKEL (reference sequence). The DNA for the CDR3 is TGTGCCAGCAGCCAAGAGGGGACTAGGCGCGCCTATGGCTACACCTTC. It yields the protein CASSQEGTRRAYGYTF.